The rows below give T cell receptor beta chains drawn from one sample of a study of blood T cell repertoires in COVID-19. Assay used: immunoSEQ multiplex PCR; TCRdb lists only in-frame clones, some missing. This table has 80,000 or so clones, 65% to 90% appearing once. Material: peripheral blood. These TCRs come from a man aged 50 or older with COVID-19, enrolled during active disease. CDR3s include the opening cysteine and the closing phenylalanine or tryptophan. The D gene is left open where the match is weak. Rows give clone size only sometimes, using once, few, many, or a class for an expanded clone.

V	D	J	size	CDR3	DNA
TRBV3-1/TRBV3-2	TRBD2	TRBJ2-3	NA	CASSPPGGSGRKADTQYF	TGTGCCAGCAGCCCCCCCGGGGGAAGCGGGAGAAAGGCAGATACGCAGTATTTT
TRBV27	NA	TRBJ1-2	NA	CASSYTTGFYGYTF	TGTGCCAGCAGCTACACAACAGGGTTCTATGGCTACACCTTC
TRBV6-2/TRBV6-3	NA	TRBJ2-1	NA	CASSSTSLSSLATYNEQFF	TGTGCCAGCAGCTCGACGTCCCTAAGTTCCCTAGCGACATACAATGAGCAGTTCTTC
TRBV4-1	NA	TRBJ1-1	NA	CASSQEGSGHTEAFF	TGCGCCAGCAGCCAAGAGGGTAGCGGTCACACTGAAGCTTTCTTT
TRBV18	TRBD1	TRBJ1-1	NA	CASYRDRPNTEAFF	TGTGCCAGCTACAGGGACAGACCGAACACTGAAGCTTTCTTT
TRBV28	TRBD1	TRBJ2-5	NA	CASSRTGVKETQYF	TGTGCCAGCAGTCGGACAGGGGTCAAGGAGACCCAGTACTTC
TRBV27	TRBD1	TRBJ1-5	NA	CASSLRIPGQAPKTNLQPQHF	TGTGCCAGCAGTTTAAGGATCCCCGGACAGGCGCCAAAGACTAATCTTCAGCCCCAGCATTTT
TRBV18	NA	TRBJ1-5	few	CASSGGSNQPQHF	TGTGCCAGCTCTGGCGGGAGCAATCAGCCCCAGCATTTT
TRBV11-2	NA	TRBJ2-3	once	CASSLAGSGTDTQYF	TGTGCCAGCAGCTTAGCAGGTAGTGGTACAGATACGCAGTATTTT
TRBV15	TRBD1	TRBJ2-5	NA	CATSRTGDGETQYF	TGTGCCACCAGCAGGACAGGGGACGGTGAGACCCAGTACTTC
TRBV29-1	NA	TRBJ1-3	NA	CSGGQVGNTIYF	TGCAGCGGAGGGCAGGTTGGAAACACCATATATTTT
TRBV7-2	NA	TRBJ2-5	NA	CASSQQRGSQETQYF	TGTGCCAGCAGCCAACAGAGGGGGAGCCAAGAGACCCAGTACTTC
TRBV6-5	TRBD1	TRBJ1-2	few	CASSYSRTGGNYGYTF	TGTGCCAGCAGTTACTCAAGGACAGGGGGTAACTATGGCTACACCTTC
TRBV7-9	NA	TRBJ1-1	once	CASSQTRNTEAFF	TGTGCCAGCAGCCAGACAAGGAACACTGAAGCTTTCTTT
TRBV12-3/TRBV12-4	NA	TRBJ2-7	NA	CASSFRDTDPRYF	TGTGCCAGCAGTTTCCGGGACACGGATCCCCGGTACTTC
TRBV4-1	NA	TRBJ2-5	few	CASSQVALGLTQETQYF	TGCGCCAGCAGCCAAGTAGCCCTGGGACTTACCCAAGAGACCCAGTACTTC
TRBV2	NA	TRBJ2-1	once	CASSPYNEQFF	TGTGCCAGCTCCCCTTACAATGAGCAGTTCTTC
TRBV4-2	NA	TRBJ1-2	NA	CASSQVSGGGANYGYTF	TGTGCCAGCAGCCAAGTGTCGGGTGGAGGAGCTAACTATGGCTACACCTTC
TRBV9	NA	TRBJ1-4	NA	CASSPAGINEKLFF	TGTGCCAGCAGCCCCGCAGGAATTAATGAAAAACTGTTTTTT
TRBV6-5	NA	TRBJ1-3	NA	CASSYSAGSGNTIYF	TGTGCCAGCAGTTACTCGGCAGGCTCTGGAAACACCATATATTTT
TRBV21-1	NA	TRBJ1-5	NA	CASSKKGQGTGDQPQHF	TGTGCCAGCAGCAAAAAGGGTCAAGGGACAGGGGATCAGCCCCAGCATTTT
TRBV25-1	NA	TRBJ2-2	NA	CASSWDRGGTGELFF	TGTGCCAGCAGTTGGGACCGCGGAGGGACCGGGGAGCTGTTTTTT
TRBV4-1	NA	TRBJ1-6	NA	CASSTVGRSSYNSPLHF	TGCGCCAGCTCGACCGTGGGGCGGAGCTCCTATAATTCACCCCTCCACTTT
TRBV18	NA	TRBJ1-5	NA	CASSPNGGPNQPQHF	TGTGCCAGCTCACCAAACGGGGGGCCCAATCAGCCCCAGCATTTT
TRBV5-1	NA	TRBJ2-7	NA	CASSSDRGQYF	TGCGCCAGCAGCTCTGATCGGGGGCAGTACTTC
TRBV6-5	NA	TRBJ1-1	NA	CASQTGENTEAFF	TGTGCCTCTCAAACGGGGGAAAACACTGAAGCTTTCTTT
TRBV7-2	TRBD2	TRBJ2-3	NA	CASSLVGSGATDTQYF	TGTGCCAGCAGCTTAGTGGGTAGCGGGGCCACAGATACGCAGTATTTT
TRBV7-8	NA	TRBJ2-2	NA	CASSLVGGQSTGELFF	TGTGCCAGCAGCTTAGTCGGGGGGCAGAGCACCGGGGAGCTGTTTTTT
TRBV2	TRBD1	TRBJ1-3	NA	CASSGTGGGNTIYF	TGTGCCAGCAGTGGGACAGGGGGGGGAAACACCATATATTTT
TRBV9	TRBD2	TRBJ2-7	NA	CASSFGTSGSYEQYF	TGTGCCAGCAGCTTCGGGACTAGCGGGAGTTACGAGCAGTACTTC
TRBV3-1/TRBV3-2	NA	TRBJ1-2	NA	CASSRDSRNYGYTF	TGTGCCAGCAGTCGGGACTCGCGGAACTATGGCTACACCTTC
TRBV6-5	NA	TRBJ1-5	NA	CASSPGHKNQPQHF	TGTGCCAGCAGTCCCGGACATAAGAATCAGCCCCAGCATTTT
TRBV7-3	NA	TRBJ2-1	NA	CASSFGQRNEQFF	TGTGCCAGCAGCTTTGGACAGCGCAATGAGCAGTTCTTC
TRBV7-9	NA	TRBJ1-3	NA	CASSSARGYGNTIYF	TGTGCCAGCAGCTCCGCCAGGGGTTACGGAAACACCATATATTTT
TRBV28	NA	TRBJ1-1	once	CASRFIDTEAFF	TGTGCCAGCAGATTTATAGACACTGAAGCTTTCTTT
TRBV9	TRBD1	TRBJ1-2	NA	CASSVEGQGNYGYTF	TGTGCCAGCAGCGTAGAGGGACAGGGGAACTATGGCTACACCTTC
TRBV5-6	TRBD1	TRBJ2-7	NA	CASSFRGRDEQYF	TGTGCCAGCAGCTTTAGGGGGCGGGACGAGCAGTACTTC
TRBV6-5	NA	TRBJ2-5	NA	CASSYSLGQTQYF	TGTGCCAGCAGTTACTCGCTCGGTCAGACCCAGTACTTC
TRBV29-1	NA	TRBJ1-4	NA	CSVEDSRREGKLFF	TGCAGCGTTGAAGATTCCAGGAGGGAAGGGAAACTGTTTTTT
TRBV28	NA	TRBJ1-1	NA	CASSLRPLGTEAFF	TGTGCCAGCAGTTTAAGGCCCCTAGGCACTGAAGCTTTCTTT
TRBV5-1	TRBD1	TRBJ1-1	NA	CASTSDRGQSTARAFF	TGCGCCAGCACCTCGGACAGGGGGCAGTCAACCGCGCGGGCTTTCTTT
TRBV7-9	NA	TRBJ1-4	once	CASSGGSREKLFF	TGTGCCAGCAGCGGTGGTAGCCGTGAAAAACTGTTTTTT
TRBV4-2	TRBD2	TRBJ2-7	few	CASSQDLGLAESSYEQYF	TGTGCCAGCAGCCAAGACCTTGGGCTAGCGGAGAGCTCCTACGAGCAGTACTTC
TRBV2	TRBD1	TRBJ2-7	once	CASRVDREYF	TGTGCCAGCAGGGTGGACAGGGAATACTTC
TRBV5-6	TRBD2	TRBJ2-3	NA	CASSLPSGSYTQYF	TGTGCCAGCAGCTTGCCTAGCGGGAGTTATACGCAGTATTTT
TRBV7-9	TRBD1	TRBJ1-2	NA	CASSPGQGPNYGYTF	TGTGCCAGCAGCCCTGGACAGGGACCAAACTATGGCTACACCTTC
TRBV5-6	NA	TRBJ1-2	NA	CASSVTQHYGYTF	TGTGCCAGCAGCGTCACACAGCATTATGGCTACACCTTC
TRBV27	TRBD2	TRBJ2-1	NA	CASSPRLAGGIDEQFF	TGTGCCAGCAGTCCGCGACTAGCGGGAGGAATTGATGAGCAGTTCTTC
TRBV4-3	TRBD2	TRBJ2-1	NA	CASSPSAGGGYNEQFF	TGCGCCAGCAGCCCCTCGGCGGGAGGGGGGTACAATGAGCAGTTCTTC
TRBV9	TRBD2	TRBJ2-1	NA	CASSALGLARRSGNEQFF	TGTGCCAGCAGCGCCCTGGGACTAGCGAGGCGTTCGGGCAATGAGCAGTTCTTC
TRBV28	TRBD1	TRBJ2-7	NA	CASSLEGQGYEQYF	TGTGCCAGCAGTTTGGAGGGACAGGGCTACGAGCAGTACTTC
TRBV11-2	NA	TRBJ2-7	NA	CASSLSDEGAYEQYF	TGTGCCAGCAGCTTAAGCGACGAGGGAGCGTACGAGCAGTACTTC
TRBV11-2	TRBD2	TRBJ2-2	NA	CASSFRTSGRSGELFF	TGTGCCAGCAGCTTCCGGACTAGCGGGAGGAGCGGGGAGCTGTTTTTT